The 3 T cell receptor beta chains listed next were all sequenced from one sample in a study of patients and donors after allogeneic stem cell transplantation. TCRdb analysed the RT-PCR reads with MiXCR anew, one entry per CDR3 protein. The table records 920,000 or so distinct CDR3 sequences, about a sixth of them present only once. The specimen was blood, either unsorted or a sorted T cell fraction (not recorded which). The receptor set was obtained from a human donor who was either an allogeneic HSCT recipient or a stem cell or donor lymphocyte infusion donor (not recorded which). It is not recorded whose cells these are; they may come from a transplant donor.

This clonotype was detected a few times. This sequence joins TRBV3-1 and TRBJ2-7; D not certain. This CDR3 has 14 residues. The V gene lost 0 bases and the J gene lost 0 bases, with 6 bases spanning the gap. Germline-derived CDR1 and CDR2 are LGHDT and YNNKEL (reference sequence). The CDR3 nucleotides read TGTGCCAGCAGCCAAGAATGGGACTCCTACGAGCAGTACTTC. Translation: CASSQEWDSYEQYF.

The V and J genes are TRBV7-6 and TRBJ2-3; TRBD2 matches at 12 bases. CDR3 length: 15 residues. Germline V lookup: CDR1 SGHVS, CDR2 FNYEAQ. Trimming removed 5 bases from V and 4 bases from J; junction bases left unmatched: 4. The DNA of the CDR3 is TGTGCCAGCAGCCAGGGACTAGCGGGCCCAGATACGCAGTATTTT. Translation: CASSQGLAGPDTQYF.

The rearrangement links TRBV9 to TRBJ2-6, with D possibly TRBD1 on 5 matching bases. Germline CDR1 SGDLS, CDR2 YYNGEE. Trimming stripped 3 bases from V and 4 bases from J, with 11 bases between. The CDR3 is made up of 15 amino acids. The CDR3 protein is CASSALRVGANVLTF. The DNA of the CDR3 is TGTGCCAGCAGCGCCCTCAGGGTGGGGGCCAACGTCCTGACTTTC.